Sequencing of this T cell receptor (beta chain) was carried out in a study of blood T cell repertoires in COVID-19. Study-wide context: COVID-19 samples from acute and convalescent phases originated in the United States, Italy and Spain. Nucleic acid was either cDNA or gDNA, and it came from T cells, B-cell-depleted T cells, or PBMCs.

As handled by the study authors: Nucleated cell counts were estimated from reference gene primer amplification. Assay: immunoSEQ multiplex PCR; the TCRdb copy retains only in-frame clones and omits some. That table supplies the V and J calls and clone size; D and trimming were determined from the DNA. The table records under 200,000 clones, around nine tenths of them present only once. The ends were cut back, 2 bases at V and 6 bases at J, with 11 bases in the middle. This CDR3 is built from 15 residues. Per germline, CDR1 MNHEY and CDR2 SMNVEV (reference sequence). V and J are TRBV27 and TRBJ1-6, with no clear D. This receptor was obtained from a man aged 40-49 years with active or convalescent COVID-19. Specimen: peripheral blood. This CDR3 reads CASSLGWRINSPLHF. As DNA, the CDR3 is TGTGCCAGCAGTTTAGGGTGGCGGATTAATTCACCCCTCCACTTT.